One and the same sample provided the 29 T cell receptor beta chains below, sequenced in a study of radiation and T cells in renal cell carcinoma. Time point reported: baseline pretreatment blood. Treatment denoted: 15 Gy SBRT to primary tumor, nephrectomy 4 weeks later. TCRdb's table, derived via immunoSEQ multiplex PCR, lists solely in-frame clones and lacks some. The sample consists of 150,000 or so clones, approximately 90% of them appearing once. The source material was blood, sampled from a patient whose treatment included radiotherapy and nephrectomy. These receptors were collected from a woman between 65 and 79 years old with renal cell carcinoma.

The gene calls are TRBV6-5 and TRBJ1-1, with a possible D match to TRBD1 (6 bases). The CDR3 has 14 residues. The V end lost 6 bases, the J end lost 2 bases, and 13 bases lay between the germline ends. Germline CDR1 and CDR2: MNHEY and SVGAGI. The CDR3 coding sequence is TGTGCCAGCAGCCGGGACAAAGTTAACACTGAAGCTTTCTTT. It translates to CASSRDKVNTEAFF.

The J gene is TRBJ2-1, the V gene TRBV6-1; D uncertain. The CDR3 runs 14 residues. V was clipped by 6 bases and J by 3 bases, with 12 bases between them. From germline, CDR1 is MNHNS and CDR2 SASEGT. The CDR3 reads CASRRVRSYNEQFF. CDR3 in DNA: TGTGCCAGCAGACGAGTACGAAGCTACAATGAGCAGTTCTTC.

The chain carries TRBV6-5 and TRBJ2-2; D is unclear. V was trimmed by 7 bases and J by 0 bases, leaving 12 bases between them. CDR3 length: 15 amino acids. Germline assignment: CDR1 MNHEY and CDR2 SVGAGI. In DNA form, the CDR3 reads TGTGCCAGCAAGGCGGCTGTCGCGAACACCGGGGAGCTGTTTTTT. As protein: CASKAAVANTGELFF.

This clone was seen only a few times. This chain connects TRBV28 to TRBJ1-5, with unresolved D. The ends were cut back, 5 bases at V and 7 bases at J, with 9 bases in the middle. CDR1 is MDHEN, CDR2 SYDVKM, per germline. This CDR3 comprises 12 residues. The CDR3 protein is CASSPLRQPQHF. In DNA, the CDR3 is TGTGCCAGCAGTCCTTTAAGACAGCCCCAGCATTTT.

V usage is TRBV14 and J usage is TRBJ1-1; no clear D gene. Germline values: CDR1 SGHDN, CDR2 FVKESK. The V end lost 4 bases, the J end lost 1 base, and 7 bases lay between the germline ends. There are 13 residues in the CDR3. CDR3 DNA: TGTGCCAGCAGCCCCACCCAGAACACTGAAGCTTTCTTT. Protein product: CASSPTQNTEAFF. Drawing the rest from reference TRBV14 and TRBJ1-1, the complete variable domain is EAGVTQFPSHSVIEKGQTVTLRCDPISGHDNLYWYRRVMGKEIKFLLHFVKESKQDESGMPNNRFLAERTGGTYSTLKVQPAELEDSGVYFCASSPTQNTEAFFGQGTRLTVV.

The table lists this clone with a few counts. The chain is built from TRBV6-6 and TRBJ1-4; D call uncertain. Germline CDR1 is MNHNY and CDR2 is SVGAGI (reference sequence). V was pared by 0 bases and J by 6 bases, with 8 bases between. The CDR3 is 14 residues long. The CDR3 region has the DNA TGTGCCAGCAGTTACTCGGACTGGGATGAAAAACTGTTTTTT. Residues: CASSYSDWDEKLFF.

This clone was counted between two and nine times. The V call is TRBV19, the J call TRBJ2-7; 9 nucleotides align to TRBD1. The V and J ends lost 5 bases and 9 bases, in that order; junction bases with no gene match: 5. Germline CDR1 LNHDA, CDR2 SQIVND (reference sequence). The CDR3 is made up of 12 amino acids. CDR3 sequence reads: CASSPTGGMQYF. The CDR3 DNA sequence: TGTGCCAGTAGTCCTACAGGGGGCATGCAGTACTTC. The full variable domain, its missing parts supplied by reference TRBV19 and TRBJ2-7, is DGGITQSPKYLFRKEGQNVTLSCEQNLNHDAMYWYRQDPGQGLRLIYYSQIVNDFQKGDIAEGYSVSREKKESFPLTVTSAQKNPTAFYLCASSPTGGMQYFGPGTRLTVT.

This chain links TRBV28 with TRBJ1-2; TRBD1 matches 9 bases. The CDR3 covers 17 residues. Per germline, CDR1 MDHEN and CDR2 SYDVKM. V trimming: 7 bases; J trimming: 4 bases; junction bases outside the gene matches: 16. CDR3 region: CASKGTGNRGPAYGYTF. The CDR3 DNA reads TGTGCCAGCAAGGGGACCGGGAACAGGGGGCCGGCCTATGGCTACACCTTC.

The chain carries TRBV5-1 and TRBJ2-1; maybe TRBD2 (5 bases). V dropped 4 bases and J dropped 0 bases, with 8 bases sitting between them. The germline gives CDR1 SGHRS, CDR2 YFSETQ. This CDR3 has 14 amino acids. CDR3 nucleotides: TGCGCCAGCAGCCCAGGACTCTCCTACAATGAGCAGTTCTTC. Protein: CASSPGLSYNEQFF.

The chain combines TRBV19 with TRBJ2-3, with 12 bases that match TRBD2. With V trimmed by 5 bases and J by 14 bases, 11 bases remained unmatched. Germline loops: CDR1 LNHDA, CDR2 SQIVND (reference sequence). This CDR3 region has 14 residues. The CDR3 here is CASSARLAGEVWYF. CDR3 in DNA: TGTGCCAGTAGTGCCCGACTAGCGGGGGAGGTCTGGTATTTT. Supplemented by reference TRBV19 and TRBJ2-3, the full variable domain reads DGGITQSPKYLFRKEGQNVTLSCEQNLNHDAMYWYRQDPGQGLRLIYYSQIVNDFQKGDIAEGYSVSREKKESFPLTVTSAQKNPTAFYLCASSARLAGEVWYFGPGTRLTVL.

This sequence joins TRBV5-1 and TRBJ1-5; 9 positions agree with TRBD1. CDR3 length: 15 amino acids. With 4 bases clipped from V and 1 base from J, the junction kept 3 bases outside the gene matches. Per germline, CDR1 SGHRS and CDR2 YFSETQ. DNA for the CDR3: TGCGCCAGCAGCCTCGGACAGGGGAGCAATCAGCCCCAGCATTTT. It translates to CASSLGQGSNQPQHF.

The V and J genes are TRBV14 and TRBJ2-7, with a tentative D call TRBD1 (6 bases). Germline assignment: CDR1 SGHDN and CDR2 FVKESK. V was shortened by 0 bases and J by 11 bases, with 14 bases between the two germline ends. This CDR3 contains 13 residues. CDR3 sequence: CASSQDIGGQKYF. CDR3 bases: TGTGCCAGCAGCCAAGATATCGGAGGACAGAAGTACTTC.

As DNA, the CDR3 is TGTGCCAGCAGCCCCCGGCAGGGACTCACCTACGAGCAGTACTTC. It yields the protein CASSPRQGLTYEQYF. The chain has TRBV7-8 and TRBJ2-7; D might be TRBD2 (6 bases). Germline V gives CDR1 SGHVS, CDR2 FQNEAQ. The CDR3 is 15 residues long. V shed 5 bases and J shed 2 bases, with 16 bases lying between them.

The genes are TRBV5-1 and TRBJ1-3, with 8 bases fitting TRBD1. Germline V gene lookup returns CDR1 SGHRS and CDR2 YFSETQ. The CDR3 totals 16 residues. Losses at the gene ends were 4 bases for V and 0 bases for J; bases not matched to a gene: 6. CDR3 in amino acids: CASSDGTGHSGNTIYF. The CDR3 DNA follows: TGCGCCAGCAGCGACGGGACAGGCCACTCTGGAAACACCATATATTTT.

This chain links TRBV6-1 with TRBJ1-1; no clear D. V lost 6 bases and J lost 7, with 15 bases in between. The length of the CDR3 is 13 residues. Germline V gene lookup returns CDR1 MNHNS and CDR2 SASEGT. This CDR3 is CASSLDLAFEAFF. The CDR3 DNA reads as TGTGCCAGCAGCCTGGACCTGGCCTTTGAAGCTTTCTTT.

The J gene is TRBJ1-3, the V gene TRBV13; D is perhaps TRBD1 (6 bases). V gave up 6 bases and J gave up 3 bases, with 9 bases separating them. Germline V gene data show CDR1 as PRHDT and CDR2 as FYEKMQ (reference sequence). The CDR3 consists of 13 residues. CDR3: CASRKGGGNTIYF. The CDR3 DNA sequence: TGTGCCAGCAGGAAGGGGGGTGGAAACACCATATATTTT.

The chain carries TRBV19 and TRBJ1-5, with 10 bases that match TRBD1. CDR1 LNHDA and CDR2 SQIVND come from the germline V gene (reference sequence). With 4 bases clipped from V and 4 bases from J, the junction kept 7 bases outside the gene matches. CDR3 length: 16 residues. The CDR3 region has the DNA TGTGCCAGTAGTACCGGGACAGGGGTTGGTAATCAGCCCCAGCATTTT. It translates to CASSTGTGVGNQPQHF. The full variable domain, completed using reference TRBV19 and TRBJ1-5, is DGGITQSPKYLFRKEGQNVTLSCEQNLNHDAMYWYRQDPGQGLRLIYYSQIVNDFQKGDIAEGYSVSREKKESFPLTVTSAQKNPTAFYLCASSTGTGVGNQPQHFGDGTRLSIL.

The chain has TRBV4-1 and TRBJ2-5; D is undetermined. Per the germline V gene, CDR1 is MGHRA and CDR2 is YSYEKL. The CDR3 totals 13 residues. The V end lost 2 bases, the J end lost 5 bases, and 9 bases lay between the germline ends. The CDR3 spells CASSQQEWETQYF. The CDR3 bases are TGCGCCAGCAGCCAACAGGAATGGGAGACCCAGTACTTC.

This chain uses TRBV5-1 with TRBJ1-1; possible D gene TRBD1, 5 bases. Germline CDR1 is SGHRS and CDR2 is YFSETQ. Trimming shortened V by 5 bases and J by 4 bases, and 9 bases separated the two germline ends. The CDR3 consists of 12 residues. The CDR3 protein is CASSNQGTEAFF. For the CDR3, the DNA is TGCGCCAGCAGTAACCAGGGCACTGAAGCTTTCTTT. The full variable domain, in which reference TRBV5-1 and TRBJ1-1 provide the parts outside the CDR3, is KAGVTQTPRYLIKTRGQQVTLSCSPISGHRSVSWYQQTPGQGLQFLFEYFSETQRNKGNFPGRFSGRQFSNSRSEMNVSTLELGDSALYLCASSNQGTEAFFGQGTRLTVV.

The chain links TRBV18 to TRBJ2-1, with D perhaps given as TRBD1 or TRBD2 (5 bases each). V was shortened by 4 bases and J by 0 bases, with 13 bases between the two germline ends. Germline V gene lookup returns CDR1 KGHSH and CDR2 LQKENI. This CDR3 contains 16 residues. As DNA, the CDR3 is TGTGCCAGCTCACTGTCCGGGACGGCCTCCTACAATGAGCAGTTCTTC. Residues: CASSLSGTASYNEQFF.

This sequence joins TRBV27 and TRBJ2-1; D is possibly TRBD1 or TRBD2 (7 bases each). This CDR3 contains 14 residues. The V gene's germline CDR1 is MNHEY and CDR2 SMNVEV (reference sequence). The V end lost 3 bases, the J end lost 10 bases, and 16 bases lay between the germline ends. The CDR3 DNA sequence: TGTGCCAGCAGTTTGGTTCGACAGGGAGGGGAGCAGTTCTTC. It encodes CASSLVRQGGEQFF.

The CDR3 spells CAWSLRQGASTNEKLFF. The DNA for the CDR3 is TGTGCCTGGAGTTTACGACAGGGGGCGTCAACTAATGAAAAACTGTTTTTT. The chain couples TRBV30 to TRBJ1-4; 10 bases are shared with TRBD1. V dropped 2 bases and J dropped 0; count of bases not matched to a gene: 6. The CDR3 has 17 residues. Looked up from germline, CDR1 is GTSNPN and CDR2 is SVGIG (reference sequence).

The chain combines TRBV5-1 with TRBJ1-1, with no clear D. Germline lookup yields CDR1 SGHRS and CDR2 YFSETQ. The CDR3 consists of 14 residues. V lost 0 bases and J lost 8, with 14 bases in between. CDR3 nucleotide sequence: TGCGCCAGCAGCTTGGCCTATGTTACGGCCGAAGCTTTCTTT. This translates into CASSLAYVTAEAFF.

CDR3 region: CATRWTRGNGYTF. CDR3 bases: TGTGCCACCCGATGGACAAGGGGTAATGGCTACACCTTC. The J gene is TRBJ1-2, the V gene TRBV6-5; tentatively, D is TRBD1 (5 bases). Trimming pared 10 bases from V and 6 bases from J, leaving 18 bases between. Germline V lookup: CDR1 MNHEY, CDR2 SVGAGI. This CDR3 is built from 13 residues.

The chain carries TRBV9 and TRBJ1-6; 7 bases align to TRBD1. CDR1 is SGDLS, CDR2 YYNGEE, per germline. V shed 0 bases and J 11 bases; nucleotides not matched to a gene: 11. The CDR3 is 16 amino acids. CDR3 sequence reads: CASSVGRTGGPAPLHF. The CDR3 DNA is TGTGCCAGCAGCGTAGGCCGGACAGGTGGTCCCGCACCCCTCCACTTT.

Here the CDR3 reads CAWGGQSNQPQHF. CDR3 DNA sequence: TGTGCCTGGGGGGGACAATCGAATCAGCCCCAGCATTTT. The V call is TRBV30, the J call TRBJ1-5; D possibly corresponds to TRBD1 (6 bases). Germline V CDR1 and CDR2: GTSNPN, SVGIG (reference sequence). Trimming left V 5 bases short and J 4 bases short, with 12 bases between. This CDR3 spans 13 amino acids.

The gene calls are TRBV19 and TRBJ1-3; D is uncertain. This CDR3 spans 12 amino acids. The germline gives CDR1 LNHDA, CDR2 SQIVND (reference sequence). V was shortened by 3 bases and J by 5 bases, with 5 bases between the two germline ends. CDR3: CASSMRRNTIYF. CDR3 nucleotide sequence: TGTGCCAGTAGTATGAGGAGAAACACCATATATTTT.

The rearrangement links TRBV6-1 to TRBJ1-3, with D hard to call. Trimming stripped 10 bases from V and 1 base from J, with 5 bases between. Germline-derived CDR1 and CDR2 are MNHNS and SASEGT. The CDR3 spans 11 residues. In DNA form, the CDR3 reads TGTGCCACCCTTTCTGGAAACACCATATATTTT. It codes for CATLSGNTIYF.

The V call is TRBV19, the J call TRBJ1-1; D not resolved. The V gene's germline CDR1 is LNHDA and CDR2 SQIVND (reference sequence). The CDR3 runs 12 residues. The V end was cut by 3 bases, the J end by 6 bases, with 8 bases between. CDR3 coding DNA: TGTGCCAGTAGTATGGGGTGGGCTGAAGCTTTCTTT. Residues: CASSMGWAEAFF.